This T cell receptor (beta chain) is drawn from a study of T cells after yellow fever vaccination. TCRdb called the 5' RACE reads again in MiXCR, with one record for every CDR3 protein. The sample shows some 300,000 distinct CDR3 sequences, around 11% of them seen only once. This clonotype was counted between two and nine times. Antigen: not known. CDR3 length: 11 amino acids. Germline V gene lookup returns CDR1 GTSNPN and CDR2 SVGIG (reference sequence). Study-wide findings and caveats: Reappearance after the booster was observed for most primary-vaccination clones (roughly 97% CD4, around 90% CD8).

The source of this sequence is a man aged 18 to 30 who received the YFV17D yellow fever vaccine. The chain carries TRBV30 and TRBJ1-6, with 7 bases lining up with TRBD1. Sequencing was performed on CD4+ T cells sorted from PBMCs, taken 45 days after the yellow fever booster vaccination. The CDR3 is CAEGQNSPLHF. The CDR3 bases are TGTGCTGAGGGACAGAATTCACCCCTCCACTTT.